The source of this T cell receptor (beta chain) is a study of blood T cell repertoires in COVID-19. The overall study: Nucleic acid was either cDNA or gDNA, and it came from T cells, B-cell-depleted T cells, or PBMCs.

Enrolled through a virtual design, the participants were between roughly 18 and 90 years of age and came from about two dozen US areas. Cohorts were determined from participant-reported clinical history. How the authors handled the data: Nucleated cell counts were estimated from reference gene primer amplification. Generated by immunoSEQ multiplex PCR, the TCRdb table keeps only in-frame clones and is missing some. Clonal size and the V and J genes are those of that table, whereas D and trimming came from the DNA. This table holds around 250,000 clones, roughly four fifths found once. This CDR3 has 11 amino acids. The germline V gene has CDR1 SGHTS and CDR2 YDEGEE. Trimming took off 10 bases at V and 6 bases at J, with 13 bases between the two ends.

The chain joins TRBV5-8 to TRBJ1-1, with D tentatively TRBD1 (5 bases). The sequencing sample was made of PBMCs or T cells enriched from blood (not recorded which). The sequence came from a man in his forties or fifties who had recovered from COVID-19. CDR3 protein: CAAGEIAEAFF. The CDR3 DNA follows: TGTGCCGCGGGGGAGATAGCTGAAGCTTTCTTT.